The 2 T cell receptor beta chains given below trace back to one sample, sequenced in a study of glioma-infiltrating T cells after dendritic cell vaccination. Profiled with immunoSEQ multiplex PCR; TCRdb holds only in-frame clones, not every one. Found here are roughly 60,000 clones, about 89% of them singletons; the top ten hold under 14%. Time point indicated: after dendritic cell vaccination, including at tumor progression/relapse. The specimen comprised blood, sampled after dendritic cell vaccination. The receptors derive from a human donor with glioblastoma.

This rearrangement joins TRBV5-4 to TRBJ1-1; D unclear. Germline V gene data show CDR1 as SGHNT and CDR2 as YYREEE (reference sequence). V lost 4 bases and J 2 bases, leaving 15 bases between the germline ends. The CDR3 spans 15 residues. The CDR3 loop is CASSDGSHPNTEAFF. The CDR3 nucleotides read TGTGCCAGCAGCGACGGGAGTCACCCAAACACTGAAGCTTTCTTT. Full variable domain (missing parts from reference TRBV5-4 and TRBJ1-1): ETGVTQSPTHLIKTRGQQVTLRCSSQSGHNTVSWYQQALGQGPQFIFQYYREEENGRGNFPPRFSGLQFPNYSSELNVNALELDDSALYLCASSDGSHPNTEAFFGQGTRLTVV.

This chain joins TRBV7-9 and TRBJ1-5; tentative D call: TRBD1 (5 bases). The germline CDR1 and CDR2 sequences are SEHNR and FQNEAQ (reference sequence). The CDR3 contains 18 residues. Trimming took off 5 bases at V and 1 base at J, with 21 bases between the two ends. CDR3 loop: CASSGFLAAGKSNQPQHF. The DNA for the CDR3 is TGTGCCAGCAGCGGTTTTCTAGCGGCAGGGAAGAGCAATCAGCCCCAGCATTTT.